This T cell receptor (beta chain) was found in a study of neurological immune-mediated disorders. The unsorted libraries were generated from a total of 2 million PBMCs, which had been stored in RNAlater at -80 C. Study-level findings and limits: The multiple sclerosis repertoire cluster was associated with no clinical or MRI feature. TCR-beta repertoires seemed private in all groups, with no expanded CDR3 amino acid sequences shared.

The cDNA came from 5'RACE, which used 10-nucleotide random UMIs. Each CDR3 protein gets one entry after TCRdb re-called the 5' RACE reads with MiXCR. The table includes around 70,000 distinct CDR3 sequences, 2.5% to 4% detected once. The CDR3 contains 17 residues. CDR1 is MDHEN and CDR2 is SYDVKM in the germline V gene. The V segment lost 6 bases and the J segment 8 bases; nucleotides outside the gene matches: 16. This clonotype was recorded at least ten times. The antigen remains unidentified. This chain uses TRBV28 with TRBJ1-6; TRBD1 matches 7 bases. The sequenced material came from PBMCs. This clonotype was obtained from a woman aged 50 to 60 with multiple sclerosis. CDR3 residues: CASSLPRQGKRDSPLHF. CDR3 bases: TGTGCCAGCAGCCTCCCTCGACAGGGAAAGAGGGATTCACCCCTCCACTTT.